The 13 T cell receptor beta chains reported below all come from one sample, sequenced in a study of T-cell reconstitution after alpha-beta-depleted transplantation in children. The TCRbeta library was prepared with unique molecular identifiers. Via MiXCR, TCRdb re-called the PCR reads, giving one row per CDR3 protein. The repertoire holds roughly 300,000 distinct CDR3 sequences, roughly 12% seen once, with around a quarter in the top ten. The specimen comprised peripheral blood, sampled 180 days after TCRalphabeta/CD19-depleted stem cell transplant. These TCRs come from a male patient aged 2-15 years who had a stem cell transplant for chronic granulomatous disease, so the T cells may come from the graft donor.

In its sample, this clonotype was seen many times. The V and J genes are TRBV18 and TRBJ2-1; D call uncertain. CDR3 length: 13 residues. Germline CDR1 reads KGHSH; CDR2 reads LQKENI. Trimming left V 2 bases short and J 7 bases short, with 9 bases between. CDR3 in amino acids: CASSPTTMNEQFF. For the CDR3, the DNA is TGTGCCAGCTCACCAACGACAATGAATGAGCAGTTCTTC.

This clonotype appeared many times. The chain uses TRBV10-2 and TRBJ1-5, with D maybe TRBD1 (6 bases). Trimming stripped 1 base from V and 5 bases from J, with 9 bases between. The V gene's germline CDR1 is WSHSY and CDR2 SAAADI. The CDR3 length is 14 residues. The chain's CDR3 is CASSEWRGDQPQHF. DNA for the CDR3: TGCGCCAGCAGTGAGTGGAGGGGGGATCAGCCCCAGCATTTT.

This clonotype was seen ten or more times. This sequence joins TRBV20-1 and TRBJ2-3; TRBD2 agrees at 8 bases. The CDR3 has 12 residues. Trimming removed 5 bases from V and 5 bases from J; junction bases left unmatched: 3. CDR1 is DFQATT and CDR2 is SNEGSKA in the germline V gene (reference sequence). This CDR3 reads CSALAGQDTQYF. In DNA form, the CDR3 reads TGCAGTGCTCTAGCGGGTCAAGATACGCAGTATTTT.

Many counts were recorded for this clonotype. The chain carries TRBV7-6 and TRBJ2-7, with D possibly TRBD2 on 5 matching bases. Germline loops: CDR1 SGHVS, CDR2 FNYEAQ. This CDR3 contains 18 residues. The V end was cut by 1 base, the J end by 3 bases, with 22 bases between. CDR3 sequence (DNA): TGTGCCAGCAGCTTAGTAGGAGGAATGAGGTACTCTTACTACGAGCAGTACTTC. Its protein is CASSLVGGMRYSYYEQYF.

For this clonotype: This may be a read error: a much more frequent sequence differs by one nucleotide. The rearrangement links TRBV28 to TRBJ2-5, with D possibly matching TRBD2 (5 bases). From germline, CDR1 is MDHEN and CDR2 SYDVKM. Trimming pared 3 bases from V and 0 bases from J, leaving 17 bases between. The CDR3 is 17 residues long. Here the CDR3 reads CASSFVVQAAYQETQYF. The CDR3 nucleotides read TGTGCCAGCAGTTTTGTAGTCCAAGCGGCGTACCAAGAGACCCAGTACTTC.

This rearrangement joins TRBV12-3 or TRBV12-4 to TRBJ2-4; the match to TRBD2 covers 14 bases. With 6 bases clipped from V and 1 base from J, the junction kept 11 bases outside the gene matches. CDR3 size: 19 residues. This CDR3 is CASRFDGTSGRKAKNIQYF. CDR3 coding DNA: TGTGCCAGCAGATTCGACGGGACTAGCGGGAGAAAGGCCAAAAACATTCAGTACTTC.

This clonotype was recorded at least ten times. The chain is built from TRBV5-5 and TRBJ1-6; D gene ambiguous. The CDR3 loop spans 14 amino acids. Trimming removed 1 base from V and 7 bases from J, with 9 bases in between. CDR1 is SGHKS, CDR2 YYEKEE, per germline (reference sequence). For the CDR3, the DNA is TGTGCCAGCAGCTTGAACTCCAGAAATTCACCCCTCCACTTT. Translating gives CASSLNSRNSPLHF.

CDR3 sequence: CASSPPSGRATGELFF. The CDR3, as DNA: TGTGCCAGCTCACCACCCAGCGGGAGGGCCACCGGGGAGCTGTTTTTT. The chain couples TRBV18 to TRBJ2-2, with 10 positions matching TRBD2. After removal of 0 bases from V and 4 bases from J, the junction contained 2 bases not matched to a gene. Germline lookup yields CDR1 KGHSH and CDR2 LQKENI. The CDR3 is 16 amino acids. The complete variable domain, with remaining parts taken from reference TRBV18 and TRBJ2-2, reads NAGVMQNPRHLVRRRGQEARLRCSPMKGHSHVYWYRQLPEEGLKFMVYLQKENIIDESGMPKERFSAEFPKEGPSILRIQQVVRGDSAAYFCASSPPSGRATGELFFGEGSRLTVL.

This clonotype was recorded at least ten times. The chain is built from TRBV10-3 and TRBJ1-2; D is perhaps TRBD1 (6 bases). The CDR3 is 14 residues long. CDR1 ENHRY and CDR2 SYGVKD come from the germline V gene. Trimming removed 8 bases from V and 0 bases from J, with 13 bases in between. The CDR3 reads CAIGKQGSNYGYTF. CDR3 bases: TGTGCCATCGGGAAACAGGGATCTAACTATGGCTACACCTTC.

This clonotype occurred many times. The rearrangement joins TRBV9 to TRBJ2-7; D uncertain. Trimming pared 5 bases from V and 2 bases from J, leaving 17 bases between. The CDR3 is made up of 15 amino acids. The germline CDR1 and CDR2 sequences are SGDLS and YYNGEE. CDR3: CASSPAQSRTYEQYF. CDR3 nucleotide sequence: TGTGCCAGCAGTCCGGCCCAGTCCCGGACCTACGAGCAGTACTTC.

This clonotype was seen repeatedly, ten times or more. The chain employs TRBV20-1 and TRBJ1-1, with no clear D. The CDR3 covers 15 residues. The ends were cut back, 5 bases at V and 3 bases at J, with 19 bases in the middle. CDR1 is DFQATT and CDR2 is SNEGSKA in the germline V gene (reference sequence). The chain's CDR3 is CSAVDWGGRDTEAFF. The CDR3 DNA sequence: TGCAGTGCTGTAGATTGGGGAGGTAGGGACACTGAAGCTTTCTTT.

This clonotype was seen at least ten times. CDR3 in DNA: TGCAGCGTTGAGTGGGGCGGAGATACGCAGTATTTT. It is translated as CSVEWGGDTQYF. V usage is TRBV29-1 and J usage is TRBJ2-3; D perhaps matches TRBD1 (5 bases). The CDR3 sequence is 12 residues long. V shed 3 bases and J shed 5 bases, with 9 bases lying between them. Germline values: CDR1 SQVTM, CDR2 ANQGSEA.

Points on this clonotype: This could be a read error, since a much larger clone is one nucleotide away. The chain links TRBV5-5 to TRBJ2-5, with 9 bases lining up with TRBD1. CDR3 length: 16 amino acids. CDR1 SGHKS and CDR2 YYEKEE come from the germline V gene (reference sequence). V lost 0 bases to trimming and J lost 4 bases; unmatched junction nucleotides: 7. CDR3 sequence (DNA): TGTGCCAGCAGCTTGGTAGACAGGGGGATTGCAGAGACCCAGTACTTC. This codes for CASSLVDRGIAETQYF.